The subject of this entry is one TCR beta chain. The CDR3 runs to 14 residues. Trimming at V came to 4 bases and at J to 14 bases, leaving 14 bases not matched to a gene. Germline-derived CDR1 and CDR2 are SNHLY and FYNNEI. These data originate in a study of blood T cell repertoires in COVID-19. Study information: From T cells, B-cell-depleted T cells, or PBMCs came the material, which was cDNA or gDNA.

Measured with immunoSEQ multiplex PCR; TCRdb has only the in-frame clones, and not every one. The data contain about 220,000 clones, over 75% of them singletons. The cohort comprised adults aged about 18 to 90 years residing in 24 US areas. Participants' own reports of clinical history determined their cohort assignment. The receptor was isolated from a woman between 18 and 29 years old in a cohort exposed to, infected with or recovered from COVID-19 (not recorded which). The gene calls are TRBV2 and TRBJ2-3, with 8 bases identical to TRBD2. Sequences were obtained from PBMCs or T cells enriched from blood (not recorded which). This CDR3 reads CASSGTSGGTGWYF. The CDR3 DNA follows: TGTGCCAGCAGTGGTACTAGCGGAGGTACCGGCTGGTATTTT. Filled out from reference TRBV2 and TRBJ2-3, the complete variable domain reads EPEVTQTPSHQVTQMGQEVILRCVPISNHLYFYWYRQILGQKVEFLVSFYNNEISEKSEIFDDQFSVERPDGSNFTLKIRSTKLEDSAMYFCASSGTSGGTGWYFGPGTRLTVL.